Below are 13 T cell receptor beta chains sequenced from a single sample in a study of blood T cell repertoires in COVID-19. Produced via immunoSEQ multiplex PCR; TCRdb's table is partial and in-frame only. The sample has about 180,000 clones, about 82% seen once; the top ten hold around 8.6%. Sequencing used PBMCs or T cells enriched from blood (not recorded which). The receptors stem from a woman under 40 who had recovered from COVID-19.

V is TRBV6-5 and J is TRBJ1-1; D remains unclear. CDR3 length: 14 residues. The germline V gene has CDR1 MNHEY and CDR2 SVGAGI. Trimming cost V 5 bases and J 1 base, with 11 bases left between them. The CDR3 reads CASSTTYWNTEAFF. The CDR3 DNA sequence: TGTGCCAGCAGTACTACGTACTGGAACACTGAAGCTTTCTTT.

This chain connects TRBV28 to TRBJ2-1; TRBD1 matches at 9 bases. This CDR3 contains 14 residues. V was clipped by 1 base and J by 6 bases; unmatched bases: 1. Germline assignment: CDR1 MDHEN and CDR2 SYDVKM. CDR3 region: CASSLLTGGNEQFF. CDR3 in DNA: TGTGCCAGCAGTTTATTGACAGGGGGCAATGAGCAGTTCTTC.

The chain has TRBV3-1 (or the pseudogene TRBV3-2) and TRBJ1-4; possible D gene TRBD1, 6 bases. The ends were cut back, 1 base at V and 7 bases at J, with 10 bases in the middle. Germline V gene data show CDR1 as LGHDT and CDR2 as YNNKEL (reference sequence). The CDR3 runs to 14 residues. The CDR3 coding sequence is TGTGCCAGCAGCCAAGGGACAGAGGGTGAAAAACTGTTTTTT. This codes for CASSQGTEGEKLFF.

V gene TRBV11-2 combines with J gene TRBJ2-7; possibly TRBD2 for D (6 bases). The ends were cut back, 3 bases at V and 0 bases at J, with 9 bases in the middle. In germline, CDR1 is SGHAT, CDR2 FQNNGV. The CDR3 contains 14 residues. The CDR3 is CASSLGDSSYEQYF. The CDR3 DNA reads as TGTGCCAGCAGCTTGGGGGACTCCTCCTACGAGCAGTACTTC.

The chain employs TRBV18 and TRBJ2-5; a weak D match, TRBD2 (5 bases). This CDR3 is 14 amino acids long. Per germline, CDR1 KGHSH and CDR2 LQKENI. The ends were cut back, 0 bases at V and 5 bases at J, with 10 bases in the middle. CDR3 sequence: CASSPPPSTETQYF. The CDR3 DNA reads TGTGCCAGCTCACCACCGCCTAGCACGGAGACCCAGTACTTC.

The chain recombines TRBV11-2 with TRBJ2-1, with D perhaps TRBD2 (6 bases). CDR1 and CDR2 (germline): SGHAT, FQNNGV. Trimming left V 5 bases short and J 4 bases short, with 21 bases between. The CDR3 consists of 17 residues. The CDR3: CASSPGGAGSLYNEQFF. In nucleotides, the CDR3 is TGTGCCAGCAGCCCGGGCGGGGCGGGTAGCCTTTACAATGAGCAGTTCTTC.

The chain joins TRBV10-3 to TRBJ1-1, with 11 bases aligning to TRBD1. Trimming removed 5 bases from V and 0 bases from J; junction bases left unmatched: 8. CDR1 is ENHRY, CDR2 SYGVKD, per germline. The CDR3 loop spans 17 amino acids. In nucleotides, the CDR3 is TGTGCCATCAGTAAGCTGGGACAGGGGGAAATGAACACTGAAGCTTTCTTT. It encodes CAISKLGQGEMNTEAFF.

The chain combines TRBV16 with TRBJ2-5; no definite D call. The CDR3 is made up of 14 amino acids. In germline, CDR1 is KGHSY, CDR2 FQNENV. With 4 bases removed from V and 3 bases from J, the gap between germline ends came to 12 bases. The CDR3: CASSRHGLEETQYF. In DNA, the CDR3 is TGTGCCAGCAGCCGTCACGGGTTGGAAGAGACCCAGTACTTC.

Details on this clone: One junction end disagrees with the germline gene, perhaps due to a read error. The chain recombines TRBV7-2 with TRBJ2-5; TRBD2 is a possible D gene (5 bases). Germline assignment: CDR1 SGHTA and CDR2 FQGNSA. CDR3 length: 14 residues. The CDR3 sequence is CANSLYEGQETQYF. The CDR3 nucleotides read TGTGCCAACAGCTTGTATGAGGGACAAGAGACCCAGTACTTC.

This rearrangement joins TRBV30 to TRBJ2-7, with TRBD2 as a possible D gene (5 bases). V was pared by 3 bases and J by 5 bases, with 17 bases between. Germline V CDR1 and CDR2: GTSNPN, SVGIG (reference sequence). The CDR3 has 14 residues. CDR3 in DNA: TGTGCCTGGAGCAGAGGGAGAGGCGTGAACGAGCAGTACTTC. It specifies CAWSRGRGVNEQYF.

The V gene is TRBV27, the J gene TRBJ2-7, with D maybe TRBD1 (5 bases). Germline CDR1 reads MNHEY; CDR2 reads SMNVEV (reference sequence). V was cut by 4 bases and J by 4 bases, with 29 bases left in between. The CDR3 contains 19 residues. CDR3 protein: CASSSKGNRQLGVGYEQYF. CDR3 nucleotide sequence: TGTGCCAGCAGTTCGAAAGGGAACAGACAGTTAGGGGTAGGTTACGAGCAGTACTTC.

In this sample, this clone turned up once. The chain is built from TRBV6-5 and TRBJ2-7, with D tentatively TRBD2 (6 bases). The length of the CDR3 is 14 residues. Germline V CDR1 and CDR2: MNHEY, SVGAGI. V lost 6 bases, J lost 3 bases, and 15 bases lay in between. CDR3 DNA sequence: TGTGCCAGCAGACGCAGGGACTCTTACTACGAGCAGTACTTC. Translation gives CASRRRDSYYEQYF.

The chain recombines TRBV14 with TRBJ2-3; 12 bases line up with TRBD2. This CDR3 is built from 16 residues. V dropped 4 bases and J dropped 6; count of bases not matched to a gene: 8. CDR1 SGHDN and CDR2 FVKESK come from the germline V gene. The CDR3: CASSPRGLAGLDTQYF. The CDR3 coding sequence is TGTGCCAGCAGCCCACGGGGACTAGCGGGCTTGGATACGCAGTATTTT.